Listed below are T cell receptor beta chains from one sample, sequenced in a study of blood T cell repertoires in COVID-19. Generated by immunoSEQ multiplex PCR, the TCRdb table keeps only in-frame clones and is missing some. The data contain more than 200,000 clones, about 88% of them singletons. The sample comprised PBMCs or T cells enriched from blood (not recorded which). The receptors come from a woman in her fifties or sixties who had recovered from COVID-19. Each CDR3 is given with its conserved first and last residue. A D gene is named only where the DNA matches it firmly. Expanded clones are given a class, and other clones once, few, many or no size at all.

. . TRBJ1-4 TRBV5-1 CASSLGTVGGYEKLFF TGCGCCAGCAGCTTGGGGACAGTTGGGGGCTATGAAAAACTGTTTTTT
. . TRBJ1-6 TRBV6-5 CASSSGFYSYNSPLHF TGTGCCAGCAGTTCAGGGTTTTACTCCTATAATTCACCCCTCCACTTT
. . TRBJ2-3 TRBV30 CAWNEADPTTDTQYF TGTGCCTGGAATGAAGCGGACCCAACCACAGATACGCAGTATTTT
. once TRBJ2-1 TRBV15 CATSRGTLGTGLVNEQFF TGTGCCACCAGCAGGGGGACCCTCGGGACTGGCCTTGTCAATGAGCAGTTCTTC
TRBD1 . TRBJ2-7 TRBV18 CASSPGQGVEQYF TGTGCCAGCTCACCGGGACAGGGTGTGGAGCAGTACTTC
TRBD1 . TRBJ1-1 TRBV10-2 CASLAPDRGNTEAFF TGCGCCAGCCTCGCCCCCGACAGGGGGAACACTGAAGCTTTCTTT
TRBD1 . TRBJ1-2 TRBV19 CATSDREVNGYTF TGTGCCACATCCGACAGGGAGGTAAATGGCTACACCTTC
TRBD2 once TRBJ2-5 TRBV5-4 CASSYLGEGPETQYF TGTGCCAGCAGCTACTTAGGGGAGGGCCCAGAGACCCAGTACTTC
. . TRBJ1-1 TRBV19 CASRARGVSKNTEAFF TGTGCCAGTAGAGCCCGGGGGGTTTCGAAGAACACTGAAGCTTTCTTT
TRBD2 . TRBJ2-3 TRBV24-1 CATREEREGSTDTQYF TGTGCCACCAGGGAAGAGCGGGAAGGGAGCACAGATACGCAGTATTTT
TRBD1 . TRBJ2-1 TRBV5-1 CASSLPQGNDEQFF TGCGCCAGCAGCTTACCACAGGGGAACGATGAGCAGTTCTTC
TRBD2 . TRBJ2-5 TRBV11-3 CASSLGDSGLAGGRETQYF TGTGCCAGCAGCTTAGGGGACAGTGGACTAGCGGGAGGTCGTGAGACCCAGTACTTC
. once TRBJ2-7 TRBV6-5 CASSYEYPRSYEQYF TGTGCCAGCAGTTACGAGTATCCCCGCTCCTACGAGCAGTACTTC
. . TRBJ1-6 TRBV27 CASGDGGSYNSPLHF TGTGCCAGCGGGGACGGAGGGTCCTATAATTCACCCCTCCACTTT
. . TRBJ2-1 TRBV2 CASKSPWGDEQFF TGTGCCAGCAAGAGTCCTTGGGGGGATGAGCAGTTCTTC
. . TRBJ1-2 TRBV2 CASSESRRSPYGYTF TGTGCCAGCAGTGAATCGCGGAGGTCTCCCTATGGCTACACCTTC
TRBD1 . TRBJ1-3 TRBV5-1 CASSWSGTGTGNTIYF TGCGCCAGCAGCTGGTCCGGGACAGGGACTGGAAACACCATATATTTT
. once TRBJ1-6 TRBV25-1 CASAARERSPLHF TGTGCCAGCGCGGCCCGAGAACGGTCACCCCTCCACTTT
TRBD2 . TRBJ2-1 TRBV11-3 CASRTSGQKYNEQFF TGTGCCAGTCGGACTAGCGGTCAAAAATACAATGAGCAGTTCTTC
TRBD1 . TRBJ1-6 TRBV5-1 CASSPDGTGRSGSPLHF TGCGCCAGCAGCCCAGACGGGACAGGGAGATCTGGTTCACCCCTCCACTTT
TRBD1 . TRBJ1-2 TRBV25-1 CASSASLGTENYGYTF TGTGCCAGCAGCGCCTCGCTCGGGACAGAAAACTATGGCTACACCTTC
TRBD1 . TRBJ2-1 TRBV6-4 CASRPGTGGYNEQFF TGTGCCAGCAGACCCGGGACAGGGGGCTACAATGAGCAGTTCTTC
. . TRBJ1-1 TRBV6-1 CASSEDMNTEAFF TGTGCCAGCAGTGAAGACATGAACACTGAAGCTTTCTTT
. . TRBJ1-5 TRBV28 CASSSPPRVRSNQPQHF TGTGCCAGCAGTTCCCCCCCGAGGGTTCGGAGCAATCAGCCCCAGCATTTT
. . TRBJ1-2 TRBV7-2 CASSLNRFNYGYTF TGTGCCAGCAGCTTAAACAGATTTAACTATGGCTACACCTTC
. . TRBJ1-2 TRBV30 CAWSVPGITNYGYTF TGTGCCTGGAGTGTACCAGGGATTACTAACTATGGCTACACCTTC
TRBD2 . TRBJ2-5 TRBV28 CASNTAGTSGGETQYF TGTGCCAGCAATACAGCGGGAACTAGCGGGGGAGAGACCCAGTACTTC
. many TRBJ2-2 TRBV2 CASSETSTGELFF TGTGCCAGCAGTGAGACTAGTACCGGGGAGCTGTTTTTT
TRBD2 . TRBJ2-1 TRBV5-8 CASSSGTSGNNEQFF TGTGCCAGCAGCTCTGGGACTAGCGGTAACAATGAGCAGTTCTTC
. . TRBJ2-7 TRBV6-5 CASSYSVTRSAYEQYF TGTGCCAGCAGTTACTCAGTGACTAGATCCGCCTACGAGCAGTACTTC
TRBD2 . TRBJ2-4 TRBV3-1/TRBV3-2 CASSLFLAGNIQYF TGTGCCAGCAGCCTTTTTCTAGCGGGAAACATTCAGTACTTC
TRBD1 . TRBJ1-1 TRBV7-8 CASSLAPRGNLNTEAFF TGTGCCAGCAGCTTAGCTCCCAGGGGGAACTTGAACACTGAAGCTTTCTTT
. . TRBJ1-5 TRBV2 CASSEGQSLNQPQHF TGTGCCAGCAGCGAAGGACAGTCCCTCAATCAGCCCCAGCATTTT
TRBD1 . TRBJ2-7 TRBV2 CASRLKTGQGGEQYF TGTGCCAGCAGACTAAAGACGGGACAGGGAGGCGAGCAGTACTTC
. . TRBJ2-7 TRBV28 CASSLTVYEQYF TGTGCCAGCAGTCTTACAGTGTACGAGCAGTACTTC
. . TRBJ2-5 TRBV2 CASSFLGGNLQETQYF TGTGCCAGCAGCTTCCTAGGGGGAAATCTCCAAGAGACCCAGTACTTC
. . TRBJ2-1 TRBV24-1 CATSVTSSYNEQFF TGTGCCACCAGTGTTACCAGCTCCTACAATGAGCAGTTCTTC
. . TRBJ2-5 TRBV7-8 CASSLGRRTRETQYF TGTGCCAGCAGCTTAGGGCGGCGGACACGGGAGACCCAGTACTTC
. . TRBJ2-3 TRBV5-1 CASSLGQLSSTDTQYF TGCGCCAGCAGCCTAGGACAGCTAAGTAGCACAGATACGCAGTATTTT
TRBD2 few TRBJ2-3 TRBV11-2 CASSPQGLASATDTQYF TGTGCCAGCAGCCCTCAGGGACTAGCGTCCGCCACAGATACGCAGTATTTT
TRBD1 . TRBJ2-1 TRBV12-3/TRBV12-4 CASSPGGGEQFF TGTGCCAGCAGTCCAGGGGGTGGGGAGCAGTTCTTC
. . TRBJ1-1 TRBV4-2 CASSQAPGRNTEAFF TGTGCCAGCAGCCAAGCGCCGGGTCGGAACACTGAAGCTTTCTTT
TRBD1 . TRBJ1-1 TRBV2 CASKGTGGEDTEAFF TGTGCCAGCAAAGGGACAGGGGGAGAGGACACTGAAGCTTTCTTT
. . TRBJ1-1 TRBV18 CASSPLSQGAFF TGTGCCAGCTCACCCCTTTCACAGGGAGCTTTCTTT
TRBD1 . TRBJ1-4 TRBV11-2 CASSSYRGTGGGDNEKLFF TGTGCCAGCAGCTCGTACCGAGGGACAGGCGGGGGGGATAATGAAAAACTGTTTTTT
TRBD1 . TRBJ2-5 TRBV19 CASGTGGQETQYF TGTGCCAGTGGGACAGGGGGACAAGAGACCCAGTACTTC
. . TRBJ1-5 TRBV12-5 CASGLDTNQPQHF TGTGCTAGTGGTTTGGACACCAATCAGCCCCAGCATTTT
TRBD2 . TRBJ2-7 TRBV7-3 CASSQTGGEQYF TGTGCCAGCAGCCAGACGGGAGGCGAGCAGTACTTC
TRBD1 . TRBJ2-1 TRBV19 CASSRQGSGVNEQFF TGTGCCAGTAGTAGACAGGGGAGCGGTGTCAATGAGCAGTTCTTC
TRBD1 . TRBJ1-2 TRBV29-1 CSVQRGQDYTF TGCAGCGTGCAAAGGGGGCAGGACTACACCTTC
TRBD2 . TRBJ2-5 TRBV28 CASSSGGSGGQETQYF TGTGCCAGCAGTTCAGGGGGTAGCGGGGGTCAAGAGACCCAGTACTTC
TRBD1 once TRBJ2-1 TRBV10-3 CAIIRTGAGYNEQFF TGTGCCATCATCCGGACAGGGGCCGGCTACAATGAGCAGTTCTTC
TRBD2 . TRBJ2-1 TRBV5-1 CASSLGTSGNNEQFF TGCGCCAGCAGCTTGGGGACTAGCGGGAACAATGAGCAGTTCTTC
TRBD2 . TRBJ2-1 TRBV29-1 CSAASGNVYNEQFF TGCAGCGCCGCCAGCGGGAATGTCTACAATGAGCAGTTCTTC
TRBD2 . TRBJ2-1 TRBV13 CASSDGTSSYNEQFF TGTGCCAGCAGCGACGGGACTAGCTCCTACAATGAGCAGTTCTTC
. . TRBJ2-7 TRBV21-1 CARAGGDSYEQYF TGTGCCAGAGCGGGGGGGGACTCCTACGAGCAGTACTTC
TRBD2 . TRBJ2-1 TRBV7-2 CASSLASGTSGGGVF TGTGCCAGCAGCTTAGCGTCCGGGACTAGCGGCGGTGGGGTCTTC
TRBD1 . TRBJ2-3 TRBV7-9 CASTSITGVTDTQYF TGTGCCAGCACCTCAATTACAGGGGTGACAGATACGCAGTATTTT
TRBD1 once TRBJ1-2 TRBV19 CASNPGTGSPPGF TGTGCCAGTAACCCGGGGACAGGGAGCCCACCGGGCTTC
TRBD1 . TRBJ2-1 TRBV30 CAWSVLGQATYNEQFF TGTGCCTGGAGTGTATTGGGACAGGCGACCTACAATGAGCAGTTCTTC